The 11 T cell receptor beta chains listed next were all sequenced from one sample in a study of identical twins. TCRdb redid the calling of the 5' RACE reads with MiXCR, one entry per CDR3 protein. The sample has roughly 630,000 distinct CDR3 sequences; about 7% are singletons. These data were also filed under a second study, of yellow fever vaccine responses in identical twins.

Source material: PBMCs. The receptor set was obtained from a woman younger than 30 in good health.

The CDR3 DNA follows: TGCAGTGCAAAAGACGCAAAATCTGGAACTAATGAAAAACTGTTTTTT. Encoded protein: CSAKDAKSGTNEKLFF. V gene TRBV20-1 combines with J gene TRBJ1-4; D gene uncertain. In germline, CDR1 is DFQATT, CDR2 SNEGSKA (reference sequence). This CDR3 has 16 residues. The V end lost 6 bases, the J end lost 1 base, and 18 bases lay between the germline ends.

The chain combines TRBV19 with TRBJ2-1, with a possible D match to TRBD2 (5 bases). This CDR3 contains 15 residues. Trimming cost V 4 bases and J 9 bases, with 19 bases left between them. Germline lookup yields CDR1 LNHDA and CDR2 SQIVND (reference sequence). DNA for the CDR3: TGTGCCAGTAGTACCCACCCCCGAGGGTTGGCTGAGCAGTTCTTC. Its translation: CASSTHPRGLAEQFF.

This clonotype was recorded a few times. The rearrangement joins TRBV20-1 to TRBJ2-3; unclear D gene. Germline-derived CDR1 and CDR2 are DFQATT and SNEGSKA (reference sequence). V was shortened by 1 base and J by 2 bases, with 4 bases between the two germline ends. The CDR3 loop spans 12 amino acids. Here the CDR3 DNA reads TGCAGTGCTAGAGTGGTCACAGATACGCAGTATTTT. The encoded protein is CSARVVTDTQYF.

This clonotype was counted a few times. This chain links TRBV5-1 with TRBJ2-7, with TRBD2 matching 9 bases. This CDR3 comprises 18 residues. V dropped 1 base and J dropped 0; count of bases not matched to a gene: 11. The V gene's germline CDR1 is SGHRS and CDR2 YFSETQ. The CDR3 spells CASSLSPLAGDPSYEQYV. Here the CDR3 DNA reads TGCGCCAGCAGCTTGTCTCCCTTAGCGGGGGACCCCTCCTACGAGCAGTACGTC.

The CDR3 DNA sequence: TGCGCCAGCAGCCTCGTCGGGGGGCCAACCGACTACGAGCAGTACTTC. This translates into CASSLVGGPTDYEQYF. The chain combines TRBV5-1 with TRBJ2-7, with a possible D match to TRBD2 (7 bases). The ends were cut back, 4 bases at V and 3 bases at J, with 20 bases in the middle. Germline CDR1 is SGHRS and CDR2 is YFSETQ. CDR3 size: 16 residues.

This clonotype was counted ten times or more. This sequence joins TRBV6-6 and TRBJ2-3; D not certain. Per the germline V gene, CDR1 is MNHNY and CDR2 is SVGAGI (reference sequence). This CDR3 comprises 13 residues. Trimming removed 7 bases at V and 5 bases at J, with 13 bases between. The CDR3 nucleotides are TGTGCCAGCACCCTGGACCCTCGAGATACGCAGTATTTT. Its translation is CASTLDPRDTQYF.

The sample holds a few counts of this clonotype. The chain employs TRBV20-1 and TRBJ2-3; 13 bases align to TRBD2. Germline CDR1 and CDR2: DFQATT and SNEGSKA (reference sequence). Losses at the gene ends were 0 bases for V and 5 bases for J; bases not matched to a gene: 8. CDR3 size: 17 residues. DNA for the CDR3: TGCAGTGCTAGAGATATGGGGACTAGCGGGGTTATAGATACGCAGTATTTT. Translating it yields CSARDMGTSGVIDTQYF.

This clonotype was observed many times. The CDR3 nucleotides read TGTGCCAGCAGCCGATGGACTAGTTACACAGATACGCAGTATTTT. This sequence encodes CASSRWTSYTDTQYF. V and J are TRBV28 and TRBJ2-3; TRBD2 matches at 7 bases. This CDR3 is 15 amino acids long. The germline gives CDR1 MDHEN, CDR2 SYDVKM. Trimming at V came to 6 bases and at J to 2 bases, leaving 8 bases not matched to a gene.

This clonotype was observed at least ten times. CDR3 in amino acids: CATSDPSGFTDTQYF. CDR3 bases: TGTGCCACCAGTGATCCCTCGGGGTTCACAGATACGCAGTATTTT. The gene calls are TRBV24-1 and TRBJ2-3; a possible D gene is TRBD2 (5 bases). From germline, CDR1 is KGHDR and CDR2 SFDVKD. V lost 3 bases and J 2 bases, leaving 11 bases between the germline ends. The CDR3 loop spans 15 amino acids.

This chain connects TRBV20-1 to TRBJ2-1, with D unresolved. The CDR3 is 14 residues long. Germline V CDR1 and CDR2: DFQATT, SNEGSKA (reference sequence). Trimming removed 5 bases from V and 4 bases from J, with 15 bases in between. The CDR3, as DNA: TGCAGTGCTTCAGACAAGCCGCGGTACAATGAGCAGTTCTTC. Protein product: CSASDKPRYNEQFF.

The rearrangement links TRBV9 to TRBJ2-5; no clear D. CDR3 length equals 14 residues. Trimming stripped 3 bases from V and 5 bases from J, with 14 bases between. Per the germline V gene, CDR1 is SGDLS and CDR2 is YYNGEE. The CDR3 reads CASSAELVWETQYF. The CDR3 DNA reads TGTGCCAGCAGCGCCGAGCTTGTTTGGGAGACCCAGTACTTC.